This T cell receptor beta chain was obtained from a study of blood T cell repertoires in COVID-19. Germline V gene sequence: CDR1 MNHEY, CDR2 SVGAGI. V gave up 8 bases and J gave up 4 bases; unmatched junction bases: 6. This CDR3 comprises 14 residues. Repertoires were generated with immunoSEQ multiplex PCR, while TCRdb's copy carries only in-frame clones and drops some. The table records roughly 350,000 clones, about 90% of them present only once. This clone was seen a single time. The rearrangement joins TRBV6-5 to TRBJ2-2; 8 bases map to TRBD2. The source of this sequence is a woman in her 70s with COVID-19, enrolled during active disease. The specimen sequenced was peripheral blood. CDR3 amino acids: CASVGTRPTGELFF. In DNA, the CDR3 is TGTGCCAGCGTTGGGACTAGACCCACCGGGGAGCTGTTTTTT.